The present T cell receptor beta chain was sequenced within a study of OX40 agonist ivuxolimab in advanced cancers. A note on the overall study: Ivuxolimab, which targeted the costimulatory receptor OX40 (CD134), was an agonistic, fully human IgG2 monoclonal antibody. Intravenous ivuxolimab was administered to patients every 2 weeks at six dose levels: 0.01, 0.1, 0.3, 1.5, 3 and 10 mg/kg. Of the 52 patients in dose escalation, approximately 20 had hepatocellular carcinoma, around 15 had melanoma, 9 had renal cell carcinoma and 9 had head and neck cancer. In the dose-escalation cohort, roughly 82% of patients were male, and the mean age was 60 years with a range of about 20 to 80. Patients were allowed to have had prior anti-PD-1, anti-PD-L1 or anti-CTLA-4 therapy, and approximately 41% of the dose-escalation patients had previously received checkpoint inhibitors. Partial responses occurred in three dose-escalation patients: two with cutaneous melanoma and one with hepatocellular carcinoma. Peripheral TCRbeta sequencing aimed to test whether ivuxolimab altered TCR sequence diversity and caused clonal T-cell expansion. The paper reports the monotherapy dose-escalation portion (N of about 47 patients) of the phase I ivuxolimab trial.

Patients with a history of autoimmune disease or receiving systemic immunosuppression were excluded from the trial. Peripheral blood for TCR sequencing was drawn from every dose cohort at baseline, at cycle 4 day 1 and at cycle 7 day 1. Samples came from an open-label, multicenter, first-in-human phase I dose-escalation trial of ivuxolimab. Adults with locally advanced or metastatic melanoma, renal cell, hepatocellular, or head and neck squamous cell carcinoma were enrolled in the trial. Before TCR sequencing, CD4+ T cells and CD8+ T cells from peripheral blood were sorted into separate populations. What the research found in general, with its limitations: At doses of 0.1 to 3.0 mg/kg, clonal expansion of both CD4+ and CD8+ blood T cells was observed from baseline to week 6. After ivuxolimab, CD8+ T cells had more expanded clones than CD4+ T cells on average. Low levels of normalized T-cell clonal expansion were also shown by some nonresponding patients. Antigen specificity was not determined for the clonally expanded peripheral T cells. Partial responders in the 0.1-3.0 mg/kg groups had among the lowest normalized peripheral clonal expansion, especially among CD8+ T cells.

To sequence the TCRbeta CDR3 region, genomic DNA was isolated from the sorted cells. TCRbeta CDR3 regions were sequenced using the immunoSEQ Assay. This immuneACCESS table, as held by TCRdb, lists in-frame sequences with V and J called but not all clones. Of the missing ones, under half trace to an unresolved V gene in checked studies; the others have no known cause. The sample profile shows under 55,000 clones; about 90% of them were found once. The ten largest clones add up to 6% to 8% of the sample. V is trimmed back by 5 bases and J by 0 bases, and the junction contains 13 bases that no gene match accounts for. The CDR3 goes from the cysteine to the phenylalanine over 19 residues. Kept here is only the CDR3 DNA, which spans 57 bases and is read in frame from base 1. For CDR1 and CDR2, the germline V gene lists SGHTA and FQGNSA. As concerns this clone: Its antigen specificity is not known. Base qualities are not at hand, and no much larger clone is one base apart.

The chain joins TRBV7-2 to TRBJ2-4, with 10 central nucleotides matching TRBD2. The clonotype comes from an adult with an advanced solid tumor such as melanoma, head and neck, liver or kidney cancer. The sample here was CD4+ or CD8+ T cells sorted from blood, taken in a trial of the OX40 agonist ivuxolimab. The CDR3 loop reads CASSPIAGGTLLAKNIQYF. The sequenced DNA: TGTGCCAGCAGCCCCATAGCGGGGGGCACCCTTTTAGCCAAAAACATTCAGTACTTC.